This T cell receptor beta chain appears in the sequencing data of a study of neurological immune-mediated disorders. Germline V gene data show CDR1 as MNHEY and CDR2 as SVGAGI. The ends were cut back, 3 bases at V and 9 bases at J, with 17 bases in the middle. This CDR3 spans 15 amino acids. Libraries from sorted cells each used 750,000 to 1,000,000 CD4+ or CD8+ T cells. The authors produced cDNA by 5'RACE using 10-nucleotide random UMIs. TCRdb re-analysed the 5' RACE reads in MiXCR, keeping a single row per CDR3 protein. The table has 14,000 or so distinct CDR3 sequences, about 12% seen once; the top ten hold around 45%. As regards this clonotype: The target antigen is unknown.

Broader study findings: The study found no CDR3 amino acid sequences shared by expanded clones across subjects, suggesting private repertoires in all groups. TCR clonal expansion peaked in HTLV-1-associated myelopathy patients and was lowest in multiple sclerosis patients.

The clonotype was recovered from a female donor with HTLV-1-associated myelopathy (HAM/TSP). The rearrangement uses TRBV6-5 and TRBJ2-2, with D tentatively TRBD1 (5 bases). The sequenced sample consisted of CD8+ T cells from blood. CDR3 in amino acids: CASSYTPYRPWELFF. CDR3 nucleotides: TGTGCCAGCAGTTATACTCCTTACAGGCCCTGGGAGCTGTTTTTT.